This T cell receptor (beta chain) was observed in a study of monozygotic twins with inflammatory bowel disease. Template switching introduced UMIs that contain a 6-nucleotide sample barcode. TCRdb reprocessed the 5' RACE reads and reports one entry per CDR3 protein, with no DNA. This table holds approximately 400,000 distinct CDR3 sequences. Study-wide results and limits: The sharing of clonotypes with others was lower in IBD patients than in healthy twins, especially with disease activity.

CDR3 length: 16 amino acids. The germline V gene encodes CDR1 SGHNT and CDR2 YYREEE (reference sequence). With regard to this clonotype: The antigen is unknown.

Sequenced material: blood. The rearrangement uses TRBV5-4 and TRBJ2-1. This TCR derives from a human donor with ulcerative colitis or Crohn's disease, or a healthy co-twin of an affected twin (not recorded which). The CDR3 reads CASSLDGGSSYNEQFF.